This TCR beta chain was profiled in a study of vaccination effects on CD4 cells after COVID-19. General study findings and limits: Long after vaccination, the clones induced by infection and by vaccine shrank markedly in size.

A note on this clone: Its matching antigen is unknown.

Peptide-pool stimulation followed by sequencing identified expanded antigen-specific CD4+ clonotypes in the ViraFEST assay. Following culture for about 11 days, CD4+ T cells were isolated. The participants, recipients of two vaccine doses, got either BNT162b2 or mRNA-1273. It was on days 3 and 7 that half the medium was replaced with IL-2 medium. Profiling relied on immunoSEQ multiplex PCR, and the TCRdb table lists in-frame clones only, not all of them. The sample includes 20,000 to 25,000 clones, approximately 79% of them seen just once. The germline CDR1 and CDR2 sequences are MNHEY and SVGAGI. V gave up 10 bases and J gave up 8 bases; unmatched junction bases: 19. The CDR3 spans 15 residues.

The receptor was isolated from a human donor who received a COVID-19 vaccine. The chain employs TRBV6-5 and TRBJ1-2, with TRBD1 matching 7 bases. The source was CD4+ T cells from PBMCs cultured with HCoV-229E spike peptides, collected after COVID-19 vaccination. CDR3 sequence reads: CATSGTRQGYQGYTF. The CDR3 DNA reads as TGTGCCACCTCGGGGACCCGACAGGGCTATCAGGGCTACACCTTC.